The 13 T cell receptor beta chains below were found in one sample sequenced in a study of identical twins. TCRdb re-analysed the 5' RACE reads in MiXCR, keeping a single row per CDR3 protein. The sample includes 540,000 or so distinct CDR3 sequences, about 20% of them seen just once. The same specimen was also included in a second study, on yellow fever vaccine responses in identical twins.

The sample taken for sequencing was CD4+ T cells sorted from blood. These TCRs come from a woman younger than 35 in good health.

V gene TRBV10-3 combines with J gene TRBJ2-7, with 13 bases lining up with TRBD2. The J segment lost 6 bases and the V segment lost 4 bases, leaving 0 bases of the junction unmatched. The germline CDR1 and CDR2 sequences are ENHRY and SYGVKD. The CDR3 is 13 residues long. The CDR3: CAISGLAGGEQYF. The CDR3 bases are TGTGCCATCAGTGGACTAGCGGGAGGCGAGCAGTACTTC.

This clonotype came up a few times. The rearrangement joins TRBV20-1 to TRBJ2-1, with D possibly TRBD2 on 6 matching bases. Germline assignment: CDR1 DFQATT and CDR2 SNEGSKA (reference sequence). V was clipped by 6 bases and J by 6 bases, with 24 bases between them. CDR3 size: 16 residues. The CDR3 sequence: CSAPGASGSVSNEQFF. CDR3 coding DNA: TGCAGTGCCCCTGGGGCATCCGGGAGCGTGAGCAATGAGCAGTTCTTC.

This clonotype was seen ten or more times. The chain joins TRBV29-1 to TRBJ2-1; 8 bases match TRBD2. Germline values: CDR1 SQVTM, CDR2 ANQGSEA. The length of the CDR3 is 13 residues. V lost 6 bases, J lost 4 bases, and 5 bases stayed unmatched. CDR3 in DNA: TGCAGCGTAGGTGGCGGGGGGTACAATGAGCAGTTCTTC. This encodes CSVGGGGYNEQFF.

This clonotype was picked up a small number of times. The chain carries TRBV12-3 or TRBV12-4 and TRBJ2-7; TRBD1 might be the D (5 bases). The germline V and J ends were trimmed by 3 bases and 6 bases, with 9 bases remaining between them. This CDR3 spans 12 amino acids. The CDR3 protein is CASSLGQPEQYF. CDR3 coding DNA: TGTGCCAGCAGTTTGGGGCAGCCCGAGCAGTACTTC.

The chain employs TRBV7-8 and TRBJ1-5, with 8 nucleotides matching TRBD1. Germline values: CDR1 SGHVS, CDR2 FQNEAQ. This CDR3 comprises 17 residues. The V gene end was trimmed by 0 bases and the J gene end by 2 bases; junction bases not matched to a gene: 6. For the CDR3, the DNA is TGTGCCAGCAGCTTAGCCCCGACAGGGGTAGGCAATCAGCCCCAGCATTTT. Translating gives CASSLAPTGVGNQPQHF.

V is TRBV4-2 and J is TRBJ2-3; D ambiguous. Germline V gene data show CDR1 as LGHNA and CDR2 as YNFKEQ. The V end lost 0 bases, the J end lost 1 base, and 8 bases lay between the germline ends. The CDR3 contains 15 residues. CDR3 amino acids: CASSQDLARTDTQYF. In nucleotides, the CDR3 is TGTGCCAGCAGCCAAGATTTGGCCCGCACAGATACGCAGTATTTT.

CDR3 DNA: TGCGCCAGCAGCTCGACGGACAGTTCCGGGGAGACCCAGTACTTC. Its translation is CASSSTDSSGETQYF. The chain uses TRBV5-1 and TRBJ2-5; possibly TRBD1 for D (6 bases). Trimming cost V 3 bases and J 5 bases, with 17 bases left between them. Germline values: CDR1 SGHRS, CDR2 YFSETQ. This CDR3 region has 15 residues.

This clonotype was recorded a few times. V usage is TRBV7-8 and J usage is TRBJ2-1; TRBD2 agrees at 8 bases. Trimming removed 3 bases from V and 5 bases from J; junction bases left unmatched: 3. This CDR3 is 14 amino acids long. Per the germline V gene, CDR1 is SGHVS and CDR2 is FQNEAQ. Here the CDR3 DNA reads TGTGCCAGCAGCTTGAGCGGGGGCCACAATGAGCAGTTCTTC. Amino acids: CASSLSGGHNEQFF.

This rearrangement joins TRBV6-1 to TRBJ2-7, with a weak D call TRBD2 (6 bases). CDR3 size: 15 residues. CDR1 is MNHNS, CDR2 SASEGT, per germline. V was shortened by 5 bases and J by 0 bases, with 14 bases between the two germline ends. CDR3 region: CASSRASDSSYEQYF. For the CDR3, the DNA is TGTGCCAGCAGTAGGGCTAGCGACAGCTCCTACGAGCAGTACTTC.

This clonotype was seen a few times. The chain is built from TRBV6-6 and TRBJ2-3; no clear D gene. The CDR3 totals 13 residues. Germline CDR1 and CDR2: MNHNY and SVGAGI (reference sequence). V was shortened by 2 bases and J by 13 bases, with 16 bases between the two germline ends. The CDR3 DNA sequence: TGTGCCAGCAGTTACGGCTCTGCCTTTGAAAAGTATTTT. It translates to CASSYGSAFEKYF.

The genes are TRBV3-1 and TRBJ2-2; TRBD1 matches 7 bases. The CDR3 consists of 16 residues. CDR1 is LGHDT, CDR2 YNNKEL, per germline (reference sequence). V lost 1 base to trimming and J lost 4 bases; unmatched junction nucleotides: 6. This CDR3 is CASSQVGQGVTGELFF. CDR3 DNA sequence: TGTGCCAGCAGCCAAGTCGGCCAGGGGGTCACCGGGGAGCTGTTTTTT.

This chain joins TRBV12-3 or TRBV12-4 and TRBJ2-7; D remains ambiguous. The germline V and J ends were trimmed by 2 bases and 3 bases, with 8 bases remaining between them. This CDR3 spans 13 amino acids. The CDR3 sequence is CASSLLQHYEQYF. CDR3 sequence (DNA): TGTGCCAGCAGTTTATTACAGCACTACGAGCAGTACTTC.

This clonotype was counted only a few times. J is TRBJ1-6 and V is TRBV12-3 or TRBV12-4, with TRBD1 matching 11 bases. The CDR3 has 15 residues. Losses at the gene ends were 7 bases for V and 14 bases for J; bases not matched to a gene: 13. CDR3 DNA sequence: TGTGCCAGCACCCTCTCCGGGACAGGGGGTTCTACCCTCCACTTT. Its translation: CASTLSGTGGSTLHF.